The rows below give T cell receptor beta chains drawn from one sample of a study of cytomegalovirus exposure and HLA in healthy donors. Repertoires were generated with immunoSEQ multiplex PCR, while TCRdb's copy carries only in-frame clones and drops some. Of 89,000 or so clones listed, 70% to 90% are singletons. Input material: PBMCs. The origin of the receptors is a young woman in good health and CMV-seropositive. Both conserved end residues are part of each CDR3. A D gene is named only where the DNA matches it firmly. Rows give clone size only sometimes, using once, few, many, or a class for an expanded clone.

CDR3 DNA	CDR3 protein	D gene	J gene	V gene	clone size
TGTGCCAGCATTAGGGACAGGGGGGACTATGGCTACACCTTC	CASIRDRGDYGYTF	TRBD1	TRBJ1-2	TRBV6-1	once
TGTGCCAGCAGGCCGACGGGAGGTCAGCCCCAGCATTTT	CASRPTGGQPQHF	-	TRBJ1-5	TRBV27	-
TGTGCCAGCAGCAAGGGACAGTTTTGGGGGGAGCAGTTCTTC	CASSKGQFWGEQFF	TRBD1	TRBJ2-1	TRBV14	-
TGTGCCAGCAGTCCATTACAGGGCTCCACTGAAGCTTTCTTT	CASSPLQGSTEAFF	-	TRBJ1-1	TRBV27	-
TGTGCCAGCAGCGTAGTATCGGGAGACCCGAACACCGGGGAGCTGTTTTTT	CASSVVSGDPNTGELFF	-	TRBJ2-2	TRBV9	once
TGTGCCAGCAACCCAACCCCGGGACTAGATACGCAGTATTTT	CASNPTPGLDTQYF	-	TRBJ2-3	TRBV6-1	few
TGTGCCAGCAGTTTACCGGGGTACAATTCACCCCTCCACTTT	CASSLPGYNSPLHF	-	TRBJ1-6	TRBV27	-
TGTGCCATCAGAGGCGGGAGGGGAGGTGGAAACACCATATATTTT	CAIRGGRGGGNTIYF	-	TRBJ1-3	TRBV10-3	-
TGCGCCAGCAGTGAAACAGTGAAGAACTATGGCTACACCTTC	CASSETVKNYGYTF	-	TRBJ1-2	TRBV10-2	-
TGTGCCAGCAGCGTAGGTGGGACACAAGAGACCCAGTACTTC	CASSVGGTQETQYF	-	TRBJ2-5	TRBV9	-
TGTGCCTGGAGTGTACACTCCTACGAGCAGTACTTC	CAWSVHSYEQYF	-	TRBJ2-7	TRBV30	few
TGTGCCAGCAGTCGGGGACAGTCGGGCGGAGAAAAACTGTTTTTT	CASSRGQSGGEKLFF	TRBD1	TRBJ1-4	TRBV6-6	few
TGCGCCAGCAGCCTCCGACAGGGCGATGAAAAACTGTTTTTT	CASSLRQGDEKLFF	TRBD1	TRBJ1-4	TRBV5-1	-
TGTGCCTGGAGTGTAGGACTAGCGGGAGTCAATGAGCAGTTCTTC	CAWSVGLAGVNEQFF	TRBD2	TRBJ2-1	TRBV30	-
TGTGCCAGTAGTATAGCGGGATCCGGTAGCTACACCTTC	CASSIAGSGSYTF	-	TRBJ1-2	TRBV19	-
TGTGCCAGCAGTTTCAGGGAATTGGGCTACACCTTC	CASSFRELGYTF	-	TRBJ1-2	TRBV28	-
TGTGCCATCAGTGAGCGCGGACAGCCAAATAGCAATCAGCCCCAGCATTTT	CAISERGQPNSNQPQHF	-	TRBJ1-5	TRBV10-3	-
TGTGCCTGGAGGGGGGGACTAGCGGGAGGTTACTACAATGAGCAGTTCTTC	CAWRGGLAGGYYNEQFF	TRBD2	TRBJ2-1	TRBV30	-
TGTGCCAGCAGTGATGCGACTAGCGGGAGCAATGAGCAGTTCTTC	CASSDATSGSNEQFF	TRBD2	TRBJ2-1	TRBV6-1	once
TGCGCCAGCAACTCCGGGAGAAACAATGAGCAGTTCTTC	CASNSGRNNEQFF	-	TRBJ2-1	TRBV10-1	-
TGCGCCAGCAGCGACAATAACTATGGCTACACCTTC	CASSDNNYGYTF	-	TRBJ1-2	TRBV5-1	-
TGCGCCAGCAGTCATACAGGGGGCAACACTGAAGCTTTCTTC	CASSHTGGNTEAFF	TRBD1	TRBJ1-1	TRBV4-1	once
TGCGCCAGCAGCCAGGTTCGAGGGGCTTATGGGGGGGACGAGCAGTACTTC	CASSQVRGAYGGDEQYF	TRBD2	TRBJ2-7	TRBV4-1	-
TGTGCCAGCTCACCAAGTACCCAGTACAATGAGCAGTTCTTC	CASSPSTQYNEQFF	-	TRBJ2-1	TRBV18	once
TGTGCCAGCAGTGACAGTTTGTGGGCTTTGGACGAGCAGTACTTC	CASSDSLWALDEQYF	-	TRBJ2-7	TRBV2	-
TGTGCCAGCAGTCCCCTGACAGGACACCTGAACACTGAAGCTTTCTTT	CASSPLTGHLNTEAFF	-	TRBJ1-1	TRBV28	-
TGCGCCAGCAGCTTGTTAACAGGTTACGAGCAGTACTTC	CASSLLTGYEQYF	-	TRBJ2-7	TRBV5-1	-
TGCGCCAGCTGCCGGCGGGCTAGCGGGGATGATGAGCAGTTCTTC	CASCRRASGDDEQFF	TRBD2	TRBJ2-1	TRBV25-1	-
TGTGCCACCAGCGCTGAAAGGGTGACGGGGATACATTCCTACAATGAGCAGTTCTTC	CATSAERVTGIHSYNEQFF	-	TRBJ2-1	TRBV15	-
TGCAGCGTCAGGCCGGGGGAGCAGTTCTTC	CSVRPGEQFF	-	TRBJ2-1	TRBV29-1	-
TGTGCCAGCAGCCCTAGTAGCCTCCGGGACAATAGCAATCAGCCCCAGCATTTT	CASSPSSLRDNSNQPQHF	-	TRBJ1-5	TRBV9	-
TGTGCCAGCAGGAGCGGAGGGATGACAGATACGCAGTATTTT	CASRSGGMTDTQYF	-	TRBJ2-3	TRBV5-4	-
TGTGCCAGCAGCTCGACTAGCGGGATAACCCCCTACAATGAGCAGTTCTTC	CASSSTSGITPYNEQFF	TRBD2	TRBJ2-1	TRBV7-9	-
TGTGCCAGCAGCCAAGACTGGCTTAACGAGCAGTACTTC	CASSQDWLNEQYF	-	TRBJ2-7	TRBV14	-
TGCGCCAGCAGCGGCTCACCCAGCACAGATACGCAGTATTTT	CASSGSPSTDTQYF	-	TRBJ2-3	TRBV4-1	-
TGTGCCAGCAGCGTTAGCGGGGCCGACAATGAGCAGTTCTTC	CASSVSGADNEQFF	TRBD2	TRBJ2-1	TRBV7-6	-
TGTGCCAGCAGCCGGCCGACTAGCGGGGGGTACGAGCAGTACTTC	CASSRPTSGGYEQYF	TRBD2	TRBJ2-7	TRBV5-5	-
TGCGCCAGCAGCGTAGAGACAGATACGCAGTATTTT	CASSVETDTQYF	-	TRBJ2-3	TRBV5-1	-
TGTGCCAGCAGCGCGACAGGGTGGGATTCACCCCTCCACTTT	CASSATGWDSPLHF	TRBD1	TRBJ1-6	TRBV9	-
TGTGCCATCAGTGAACTAGCGGGAGAAGAGACCCAGTACTTC	CAISELAGEETQYF	TRBD2	TRBJ2-5	TRBV10-3	once
TGTGCCAGCAAGGTACAGGGGGCTGAAGAGACCCAGTACTTC	CASKVQGAEETQYF	TRBD1	TRBJ2-5	TRBV28	-
TGTGCCAGCAGTCTCACCCTAGCGGGAGAGTTTTCCTACGAGCAGTACTTC	CASSLTLAGEFSYEQYF	TRBD2	TRBJ2-7	TRBV27	-
TGTGCCAGCAGTTATTCGGGGTGGCCATTAATCTACGAGCAGTACTTC	CASSYSGWPLIYEQYF	-	TRBJ2-7	TRBV6-6	few
TGTGCCAGCAGCCCCCCTGCCTACGAGCAGTACTTC	CASSPPAYEQYF	-	TRBJ2-7	TRBV28	once
TGTGCCAGCTCACCCGGGACAGGGAACAATCAGCCCCAGCATTTT	CASSPGTGNNQPQHF	TRBD1	TRBJ1-5	TRBV18	-
TGTGCCAGCAGCCCACAGGGGGTCTCTGAGACCCAGTACTTC	CASSPQGVSETQYF	TRBD1	TRBJ2-5	TRBV28	-
TGTGCCAGCAGTTACGCAGTCTCTGGGGCCAACGTCCTGACTTTC	CASSYAVSGANVLTF	-	TRBJ2-6	TRBV6-5	-
TGTGCCAGCAGTCTCCAGGGTTATTCGGTCCCCACTGAAGCTTTCTTT	CASSLQGYSVPTEAFF	-	TRBJ1-1	TRBV27	-